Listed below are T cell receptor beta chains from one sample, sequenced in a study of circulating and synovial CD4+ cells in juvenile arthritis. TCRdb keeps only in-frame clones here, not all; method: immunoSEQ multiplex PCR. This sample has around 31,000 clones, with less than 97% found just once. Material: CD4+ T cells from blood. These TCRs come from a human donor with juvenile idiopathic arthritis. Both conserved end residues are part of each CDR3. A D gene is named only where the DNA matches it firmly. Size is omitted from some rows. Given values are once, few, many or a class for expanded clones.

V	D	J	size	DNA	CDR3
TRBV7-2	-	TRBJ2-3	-	TGTGCCAGCAGCGGTAGGGGGGGAGATACGCAGTATTTT	CASSGRGGDTQYF
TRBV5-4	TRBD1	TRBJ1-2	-	TGTGCCAGCAGCAACGACAGGGGGCTCATCTATGGCTACACCTTC	CASSNDRGLIYGYTF
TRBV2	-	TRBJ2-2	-	TGTGCCAGCAGTGAGGGTTGGGGACACCGGAACACCGGGGAGCTGTTTTTT	CASSEGWGHRNTGELFF
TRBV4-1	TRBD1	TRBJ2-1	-	TGCGCCAGCAGCCCAGCCGCCGGGACAGGGGTCGATGAGCAGTTCTTC	CASSPAAGTGVDEQFF
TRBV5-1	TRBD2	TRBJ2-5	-	TGCGCCAGCAGCTTGGGACTAGCGGGAGGAGAAGAGACCCAGTACTTC	CASSLGLAGGEETQYF
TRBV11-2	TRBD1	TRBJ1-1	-	TGTGCCAGCAGCTTGAGTAGGGACAGGGGGACTGAAGCTTTCTTT	CASSLSRDRGTEAFF
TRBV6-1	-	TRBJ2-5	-	TGTGCCGGAGCCACAGGGTGGAGTGTTCCGGAGACCCAGTACTTC	CAGATGWSVPETQYF
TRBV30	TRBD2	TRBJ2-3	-	TGTGCCTGGAGAAGCGGGAGGTTCACAGATACGCAGTATTTT	CAWRSGRFTDTQYF
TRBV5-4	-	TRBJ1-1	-	TGTGCCAGCAGCAGAACGGTGAACACTGAAGCTTTCTTT	CASSRTVNTEAFF
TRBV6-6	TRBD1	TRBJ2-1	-	TGTGCCAGCGGGAGACAGGGCCTCAATGAGCAGTTCTTC	CASGRQGLNEQFF
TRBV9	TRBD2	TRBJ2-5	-	TGTGCCAGCAGCGTAGACGCCCCCGGGACTAGTGAGGGGACCCAGTACTTC	CASSVDAPGTSEGTQYF
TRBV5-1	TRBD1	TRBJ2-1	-	TGCGCCAGCAGCACGTGGACAGGGAACAATGAGCAGTTCTTC	CASSTWTGNNEQFF
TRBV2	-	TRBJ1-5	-	TGTGCCAGCAGTGCCCCGGGAGCGAATCAGCCCCAGCATTTT	CASSAPGANQPQHF
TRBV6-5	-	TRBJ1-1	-	TGTGCCAGCAGTTACGTCCAGGGAGAAGCTTTCTTT	CASSYVQGEAFF
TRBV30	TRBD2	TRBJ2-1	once	TGTGCCTGGAGGGGACTAGGGCTTGAGCAGTTCTTC	CAWRGLGLEQFF
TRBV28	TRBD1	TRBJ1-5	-	TGTGCCAGCAGTCCACCGCGGACAGGGGGCTCGCCCCAGCATTTT	CASSPPRTGGSPQHF
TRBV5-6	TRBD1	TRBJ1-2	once	TGTGCCAGCAGCCCTGACAGGGAGTACTATGGCTACACCTTC	CASSPDREYYGYTF
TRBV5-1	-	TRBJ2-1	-	TGCGCCAGCAGCTTGGTGAGTAGCGCGTACAATGAGCAGTTCTTC	CASSLVSSAYNEQFF
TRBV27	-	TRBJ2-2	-	TGTGCCAGCCTACTCCCCGGACGTAGCGAGAGGTACACCGGGGAGCTGTTTTTT	CASLLPGRSERYTGELFF
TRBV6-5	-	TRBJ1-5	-	TGTGCCAGCAGTTACTCCAGCCCGAGCGATCAGCCCCAGCATTTT	CASSYSSPSDQPQHF
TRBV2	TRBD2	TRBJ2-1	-	TGTGCCAGCTCGGGGACTAGCGGGGTGATTGAGCAGTTCTTC	CASSGTSGVIEQFF
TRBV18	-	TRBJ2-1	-	TGTGCCAGCTCACCACCGGGACAATTCTACAATGAGCAGTTCTTC	CASSPPGQFYNEQFF
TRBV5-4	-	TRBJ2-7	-	TGTGCCAGCAGCCTAGAACCGCAGCAGGGGTACGAGCAGTACTTC	CASSLEPQQGYEQYF
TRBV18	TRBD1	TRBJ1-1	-	TGTGCCAGCTCACCACCGGGACAGGGGCTCCTCTACACTGAAGCTTTCTTT	CASSPPGQGLLYTEAFF
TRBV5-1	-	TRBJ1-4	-	TGCGCCAGCAGCTTGGAACAGGGAAAGAGACTGTTTTTT	CASSLEQGKRLFF
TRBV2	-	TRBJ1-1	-	TGTGCCAGCATTATAAATGGGGGCATGAACACTGAAGCTTTCTTT	CASIINGGMNTEAFF
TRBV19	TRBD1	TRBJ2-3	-	TGTGCCAGTAGTAGGGGACAGGGCATCACAGATACGCAGTATTTT	CASSRGQGITDTQYF
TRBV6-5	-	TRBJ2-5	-	TGTGCCAGCAGGGCCGGGACAACTCAAGAGACCCAGTACTTC	CASRAGTTQETQYF